One T cell receptor (beta chain) is described in this entry. The source of the sample is a study of blood T cell repertoires in COVID-19. Using immunoSEQ multiplex PCR, the repertoire was profiled, and TCRdb retains in-frame clones only, with some absent. The sample comprises 150,000 to 200,000 clones, around four fifths of which are singletons, and over 10% rests with the top ten. The V end lost 5 bases, the J end lost 0 bases, and 11 bases lay between the germline ends. Germline V gene data show CDR1 as SGHNT and CDR2 as YENEEA. The CDR3 totals 15 residues. This chain uses TRBV11-3 with TRBJ2-1; D not certain. The sequence was collected from a man between 65 and 79 years old who had recovered from COVID-19. The sequencing sample was made of peripheral blood. CDR3 loop: CASSPRSSSYNEQFF. CDR3 sequence (DNA): TGTGCCAGCAGCCCGCGGTCCTCCTCCTACAATGAGCAGTTCTTC.